The sequence of this T cell receptor (beta chain) was determined in a study of blood T cell repertoires in COVID-19. On the study more broadly: Donors in the United States, Italy and Spain gave samples during acute or convalescent COVID-19. T cells, B-cell-depleted T cells, or PBMCs provided the cDNA or gDNA that served as material.

Data came from immunoSEQ multiplex PCR; TCRdb stores just in-frame clones and leaves some out. The table lists around 120,000 clones, around 87% of them singletons. The CDR3 contains 16 residues. Trimming removed 2 bases from V and 6 bases from J; junction bases left unmatched: 5. Germline V lookup: CDR1 LGHDT, CDR2 YNNKEL (reference sequence). Sequences were obtained from peripheral blood. The rearrangement joins TRBV3-1 (or the pseudogene TRBV3-2) to TRBJ2-1; TRBD2 matches 12 bases. This TCR was recovered from a woman aged 70-85 years with acute or convalescent COVID-19. This CDR3 is CASSQRLAGGRNEQFF. CDR3 nucleotide sequence: TGTGCCAGCAGCCAAAGGCTAGCGGGGGGGCGCAATGAGCAGTTCTTC.